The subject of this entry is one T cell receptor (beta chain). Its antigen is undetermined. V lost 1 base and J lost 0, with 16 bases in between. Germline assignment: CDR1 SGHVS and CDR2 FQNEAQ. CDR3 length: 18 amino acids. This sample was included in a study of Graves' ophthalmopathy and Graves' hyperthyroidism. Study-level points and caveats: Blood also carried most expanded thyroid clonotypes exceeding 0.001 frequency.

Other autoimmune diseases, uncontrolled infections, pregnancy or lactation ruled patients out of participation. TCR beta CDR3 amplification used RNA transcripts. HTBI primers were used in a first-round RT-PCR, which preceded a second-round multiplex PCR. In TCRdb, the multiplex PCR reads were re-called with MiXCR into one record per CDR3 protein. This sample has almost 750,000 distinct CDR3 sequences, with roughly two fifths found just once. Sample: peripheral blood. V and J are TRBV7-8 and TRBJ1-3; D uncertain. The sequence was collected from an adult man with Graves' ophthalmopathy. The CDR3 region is CASSLGASPKFSGNTIYF. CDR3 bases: TGTGCCAGCAGCTTAGGTGCGTCACCAAAATTCTCTGGAAACACCATATATTTT.